The clone carrying this TCR beta chain has just one count. In the original processing: Estimated nucleated cell counts came from reference gene primer amplification. The assay was immunoSEQ multiplex PCR, and TCRdb's table has in-frame clones only and misses some. For V, J and clone size, that table is used; D and trimming come from the DNA. The sample records tens of thousands of clones, less than 95% being singletons. This entry belongs to a study of blood T cell repertoires in COVID-19. Overall study: Samples taken during acute and convalescent COVID-19 were collected in the United States, Italy and Spain. Nucleic acid was either cDNA or gDNA, and it came from T cells, B-cell-depleted T cells, or PBMCs.

V was trimmed by 5 bases and J by 6 bases, leaving 18 bases between them. The V gene's germline CDR1 is SGHAT and CDR2 FQNNGV. CDR3 length: 15 residues. This TCR was sampled from a man between 45 and 60 years old with acute or convalescent COVID-19. The rearrangement joins TRBV11-2 to TRBJ2-3; a weak D match, TRBD2 (6 bases). The sequencing input was peripheral blood. The CDR3 DNA is TGTGCCAGCAGCGAGAGCGGGTTATTGGGGGATACGCAGTATTTT. Residues: CASSESGLLGDTQYF.